This T cell receptor (beta chain) was recorded in a study of T cells in Graves' hyperthyroidism and ophthalmopathy. Whole-study context: Before treatment of any kind, peripheral blood was taken at initial diagnosis.

Using RNA transcripts as the source, TCR beta CDR3 regions were amplified. A first-round RT-PCR of the TCR CDR3 used the HTBI primer set. TCRdb independently ran MiXCR on the multiplex PCR reads; one entry per CDR3 protein. The table lists about 770,000 distinct CDR3 sequences, around 20% of them singletons, with 16% in the top ten. Clinical symptoms, serum thyroxine and TRAb, thyroid ultrasound and orbital computed tomography together formed the diagnostic basis. When hyperthyroidism was first diagnosed, the blood sample was taken, preceding any ophthalmopathy symptoms. An approximately 9.8 ml volume of fresh peripheral blood provided the PBMCs. Germline-derived CDR1 and CDR2 are SQVTM and ANQGSEA. The CDR3 totals 14 residues. Trimming left V 6 bases short and J 4 bases short, with 18 bases between.

The clonotype was recovered from a woman aged 45-65 years with Graves' hyperthyroidism that later progressed to Graves' ophthalmopathy. V is TRBV29-1 and J is TRBJ1-1, with D perhaps matching TRBD1 (6 bases). Sequencing was performed on blood. This CDR3 reads CSVTVTGYGTEAFF. In DNA, the CDR3 is TGCAGCGTCACAGTCACAGGGTATGGCACTGAAGCTTTCTTT.